This TCR beta chain was captured by sequencing in a study of T cell responses to AZD1222 COVID-19 vaccine. Clones were read by immunoSEQ multiplex PCR, and TCRdb kept only the in-frame ones, dropping some. The data hold 150,000 to 200,000 clones, with about 89% observed a single time. CDR3 length equals 14 residues. Germline values: CDR1 SGDLS, CDR2 YYNGEE. Deletions cut 0 bases from V and 4 bases from J, with 10 bases between. The TCR originated in an adult in good health. This chain joins TRBV9 and TRBJ1-1; tentative D call: TRBD1 (5 bases). The material was peripheral blood, obtained on day 0 of AZD1222 vaccination. CDR3 protein: CASSVGDEGTEAFF. The CDR3 region has the DNA TGTGCCAGCAGCGTAGGGGACGAGGGCACTGAAGCTTTCTTT.